This T cell receptor (beta chain) is drawn from a study of T cells in Graves' hyperthyroidism and ophthalmopathy. Study overall: Peripheral blood sampling occurred at initial diagnosis, before any treatment. Study-wide findings and caveats: Among clonotypes expanded in thyroid above 0.001, most were also found in blood.

V was pared by 0 bases and J by 7 bases, with 7 bases between. Looked up from germline, CDR1 is DFQATT and CDR2 is SNEGSKA (reference sequence). The CDR3 loop spans 12 amino acids. This clonotype was counted at least ten times. The antigen is undetermined. RNA transcripts were the template for amplifying TCR beta CDR3 regions. The HTBI set primed first-round TCR CDR3 RT-PCR. One entry per CDR3 protein, called by TCRdb with MiXCR from the multiplex PCR reads. The sample holds fewer than 500,000 distinct CDR3 sequences; about 14% are singletons and the top ten take less than 15%. This chain links TRBV20-1 with TRBJ2-1; D unclear. This TCR was sampled from a man aged 18-30 years with Graves' ophthalmopathy. Sequenced: blood. This chain's CDR3 is CSARDPRNEQFF. CDR3 nucleotide sequence: TGCAGTGCTAGAGACCCACGTAATGAGCAGTTCTTC.